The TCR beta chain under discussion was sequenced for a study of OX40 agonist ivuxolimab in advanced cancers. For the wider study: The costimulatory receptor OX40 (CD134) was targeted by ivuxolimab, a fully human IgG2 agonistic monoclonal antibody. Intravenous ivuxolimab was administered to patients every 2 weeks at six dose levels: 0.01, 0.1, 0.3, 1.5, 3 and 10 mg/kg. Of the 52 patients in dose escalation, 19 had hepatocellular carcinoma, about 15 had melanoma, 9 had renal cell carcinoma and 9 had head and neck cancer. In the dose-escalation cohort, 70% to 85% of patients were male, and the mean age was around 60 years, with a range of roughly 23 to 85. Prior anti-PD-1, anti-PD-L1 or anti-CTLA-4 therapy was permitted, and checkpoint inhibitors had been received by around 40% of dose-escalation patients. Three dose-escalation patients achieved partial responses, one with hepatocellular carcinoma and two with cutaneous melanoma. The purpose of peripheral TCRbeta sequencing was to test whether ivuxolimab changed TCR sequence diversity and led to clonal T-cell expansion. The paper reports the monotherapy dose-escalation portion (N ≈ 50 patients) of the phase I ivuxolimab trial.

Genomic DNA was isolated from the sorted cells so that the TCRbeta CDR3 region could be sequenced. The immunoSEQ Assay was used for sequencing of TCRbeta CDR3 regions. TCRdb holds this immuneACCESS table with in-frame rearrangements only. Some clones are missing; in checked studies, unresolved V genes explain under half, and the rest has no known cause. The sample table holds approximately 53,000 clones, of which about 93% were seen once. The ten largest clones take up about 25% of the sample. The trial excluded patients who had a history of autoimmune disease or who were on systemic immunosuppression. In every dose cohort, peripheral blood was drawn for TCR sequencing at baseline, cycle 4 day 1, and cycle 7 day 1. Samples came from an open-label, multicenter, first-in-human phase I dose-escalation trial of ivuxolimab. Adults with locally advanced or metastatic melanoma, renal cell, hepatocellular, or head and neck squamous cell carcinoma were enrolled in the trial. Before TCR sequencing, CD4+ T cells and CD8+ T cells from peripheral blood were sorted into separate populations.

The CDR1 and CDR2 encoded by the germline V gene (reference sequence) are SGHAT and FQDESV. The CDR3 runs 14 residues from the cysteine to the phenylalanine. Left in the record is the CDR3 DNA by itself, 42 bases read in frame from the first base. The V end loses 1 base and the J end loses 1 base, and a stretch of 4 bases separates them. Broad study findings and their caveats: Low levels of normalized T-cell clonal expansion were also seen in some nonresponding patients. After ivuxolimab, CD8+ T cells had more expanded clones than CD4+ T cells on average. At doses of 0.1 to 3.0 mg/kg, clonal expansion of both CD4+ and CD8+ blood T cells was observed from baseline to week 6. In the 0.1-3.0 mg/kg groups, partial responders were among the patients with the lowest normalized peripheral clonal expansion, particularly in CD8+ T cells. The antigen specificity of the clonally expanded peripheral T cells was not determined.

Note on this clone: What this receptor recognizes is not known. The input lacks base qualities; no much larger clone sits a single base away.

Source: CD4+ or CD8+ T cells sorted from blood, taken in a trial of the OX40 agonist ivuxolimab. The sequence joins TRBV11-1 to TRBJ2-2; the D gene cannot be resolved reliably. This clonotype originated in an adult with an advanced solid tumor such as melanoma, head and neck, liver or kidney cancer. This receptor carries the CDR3 CASSLGENTGELFF. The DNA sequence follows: TGTGCCAGCAGCTTAGGGGAGAACACCGGGGAGCTGTTTTTT.